The 24 T cell receptor beta chains given below trace back to one sample, sequenced in a study of neurological immune-mediated disorders. Via MiXCR, TCRdb re-called the 5' RACE reads, giving one row per CDR3 protein. The repertoire holds 65,000 to 75,000 distinct CDR3 sequences, with approximately 4.6% as singletons. The sample taken for sequencing was PBMCs. These receptors were obtained from a woman aged 70-85 years with multiple sclerosis.

The chain is built from TRBV18 and TRBJ2-4, with D tentatively TRBD2 (5 bases). Between the trimmed V and J ends, which lost 6 bases and 1 base, there was a span of 13 bases. From germline, CDR1 is KGHSH and CDR2 LQKENI. The CDR3 runs to 15 residues. The CDR3 protein is CASSPGELAKNIQYF. CDR3 bases: TGTGCCAGCTCGCCTGGGGAGTTGGCCAAAAACATTCAGTACTTC.

Many counts were recorded for this clonotype. The chain joins TRBV5-1 to TRBJ2-7, with D hard to call. Trimming took off 3 bases at V and 2 bases at J, with 3 bases between the two ends. Germline V gene data show CDR1 as SGHRS and CDR2 as YFSETQ. The CDR3 spans 11 residues. CDR3 sequence: CASSSTYEQYF. The CDR3 coding sequence is TGCGCCAGCAGCTCAACCTACGAGCAGTACTTC.

This clonotype was seen at least ten times. The chain joins TRBV5-1 to TRBJ2-3; D assignment may be TRBD1 or TRBD2 (7 bases each). Germline V CDR1 and CDR2: SGHRS, YFSETQ. The CDR3 is 14 residues long. The ends were cut back, 4 bases at V and 10 bases at J, with 19 bases in the middle. The chain's CDR3 is CASSPEKAGTAQYF. DNA for the CDR3: TGCGCCAGCAGCCCGGAAAAAGCGGGGACAGCGCAGTATTTT.

Regarding this clonotype: Since a much larger clone is just one base distant, this may be a read error. CDR3 DNA sequence: TGCAGTGCTGACTTTCAGACAGGAACCAAAAACATTCAGTACTTC. Encoded protein: CSADFQTGTKNIQYF. This chain links TRBV20-1 with TRBJ2-4; possible D gene TRBD1, 6 bases. The V gene lost 5 bases and the J gene lost 2 bases, with 16 bases spanning the gap. The CDR3 is made up of 15 amino acids. CDR1 and CDR2 (germline): DFQATT, SNEGSKA (reference sequence).

This clonotype was recorded many times. This chain uses TRBV12-3 or TRBV12-4 with TRBJ2-3; tentatively, D is TRBD1 (5 bases). This CDR3 is built from 13 residues. The germline V and J ends were trimmed by 1 base and 4 bases, with 6 bases remaining between them. CDR3 bases: TGTGCCAGCAGTTTAGGGGGCCCAGATACGCAGTATTTT. Amino acids: CASSLGGPDTQYF.

This clonotype was found many times. The gene calls are TRBV20-1 and TRBJ2-7; 8 positions match TRBD1. V gave up 1 base and J gave up 6 bases; unmatched junction bases: 8. Looked up from germline, CDR1 is DFQATT and CDR2 is SNEGSKA (reference sequence). The CDR3 runs 14 residues. CDR3 sequence reads: CSARVGQGPSEQYF. CDR3 coding DNA: TGCAGTGCTAGAGTAGGACAGGGTCCCTCCGAGCAGTACTTC.

In its sample, this clonotype was seen many times. V gene TRBV14 combines with J gene TRBJ2-1; possibly TRBD1 or TRBD2 for D (5 bases each). CDR1 and CDR2 from the germline V gene are SGHDN and FVKESK. The CDR3 is made up of 15 amino acids. V was shortened by 3 bases and J by 5 bases, with 14 bases between the two germline ends. The CDR3 sequence is CASSQGTARNNEQFF. The DNA of the CDR3 is TGTGCCAGCAGCCAGGGGACCGCCCGAAACAATGAGCAGTTCTTC.

This clonotype was found a few times. The CDR3 DNA reads as TGTGCCAGCAGCTTAGCGGCTAGCGGGAGGGGAGAGACCCAGTACTTC. Translating gives CASSLAASGRGETQYF. The chain carries TRBV7-2 and TRBJ2-5, with 12 bases fitting TRBD2. In germline, CDR1 is SGHTA, CDR2 FQGNSA. Trimming took 0 bases from V and 4 from J; bases not matched to a gene: 3. CDR3 length equals 16 residues.

This clonotype was found many times. This chain connects TRBV5-5 to TRBJ1-5; TRBD1 is a possible D gene (5 bases). Germline CDR1 reads SGHKS; CDR2 reads YYEKEE (reference sequence). CDR3 size: 16 residues. Trimming cost V 4 bases and J 5 bases, with 19 bases left between them. CDR3: CASSGQPGLDDQPQHF. DNA for the CDR3: TGTGCCAGCAGCGGACAACCAGGGTTAGATGATCAGCCCCAGCATTTT.

This clonotype was seen at least ten times. The chain links TRBV10-1 to TRBJ2-3; D perhaps matches TRBD2 (5 bases). This CDR3 region has 12 residues. The germline V gene encodes CDR1 WNHNN and CDR2 SYGVQD (reference sequence). V dropped 3 bases and J dropped 6 bases, with 7 bases sitting between them. The CDR3 loop reads CASSDSVDTQYF. CDR3 in DNA: TGCGCCAGCAGTGATAGCGTGGATACGCAGTATTTT.

This clonotype was observed many times. CDR3 amino acids: CSARGEAGVYNEQFF. The DNA for the CDR3 is TGCAGTGCTAGAGGCGAAGCGGGAGTCTACAATGAGCAGTTCTTC. The rearrangement links TRBV20-1 to TRBJ2-1, with 8 positions matching TRBD2. V trimming: 1 base; J trimming: 3 bases; junction bases outside the gene matches: 5. The CDR3 spans 15 residues. Germline lookup yields CDR1 DFQATT and CDR2 SNEGSKA (reference sequence).

In this sample, this clonotype turned up a few times. The V gene is TRBV20-1, the J gene TRBJ2-7, with 10 bases fitting TRBD2. CDR1 DFQATT and CDR2 SNEGSKA come from the germline V gene (reference sequence). Trimming took 6 bases from V and 3 from J; bases not matched to a gene: 5. CDR3 length: 13 residues. This chain's CDR3 is CSASSGRGYEQYF. The CDR3 nucleotides are TGCAGTGCCTCCAGCGGGAGGGGCTACGAGCAGTACTTC.

This clonotype was counted ten times or more. The chain has TRBV7-9 and TRBJ1-1; weak D call: TRBD1 (5 bases). The V end was cut by 1 base, the J end by 5 bases, with 14 bases between. Germline CDR1 is SEHNR and CDR2 is FQNEAQ (reference sequence). The CDR3 runs 15 residues. The CDR3, as DNA: TGTGCCAGCAGCTTAGATAGGGCAGGGCGTACTGAAGCTTTCTTT. It specifies CASSLDRAGRTEAFF.

The chain recombines TRBV6-5 with TRBJ2-1; no clear D gene. The ends were cut back, 6 bases at V and 10 bases at J, with 28 bases in the middle. Germline V gene lookup returns CDR1 MNHEY and CDR2 SVGAGI. The CDR3 has 17 amino acids. The CDR3 nucleotides read TGTGCCAGCAGAGTTACGTTTCAAGCCCTTAGGCCCAACGAGCAGTTCTTC. This sequence encodes CASRVTFQALRPNEQFF.

This clonotype showed up many times. V gene TRBV15 combines with J gene TRBJ2-3, with 7 positions matching TRBD1. The germline V gene has CDR1 LNHNV and CDR2 YYDKDF (reference sequence). The CDR3 covers 15 residues. The J segment lost 3 bases and the V segment lost 1 base, leaving 4 bases of the junction unmatched. The CDR3 region is CATSRGTGGTDTQYF. The CDR3, as DNA: TGTGCCACCAGCAGAGGGACAGGTGGGACAGATACGCAGTATTTT.

This clonotype was recorded at least ten times. The V and J genes are TRBV20-1 and TRBJ2-7, with a weak D call TRBD1 (6 bases). CDR3 length: 15 amino acids. Deletions cut 1 base from V and 2 bases from J, with 15 bases between. CDR1 and CDR2 (germline): DFQATT, SNEGSKA (reference sequence). The CDR3 region is CSARGVTGKPYEQYF. The CDR3 nucleotides read TGCAGTGCTAGAGGTGTAACAGGGAAGCCCTACGAGCAGTACTTC.

The DNA of the CDR3 is TGTGCCAGCAGCTTAAAGACAGGGAAGGAAAAACTGTTTTTT. Protein sequence: CASSLKTGKEKLFF. The J gene is TRBJ1-4, the V gene TRBV5-6; 7 nucleotides align to TRBD1. This CDR3 contains 14 residues. The V gene end was trimmed by 2 bases and the J gene end by 8 bases; junction bases not matched to a gene: 6. From germline, CDR1 is SGHDT and CDR2 YYEEEE.

This clonotype occurred many times. The rearrangement uses TRBV27 and TRBJ1-1; possible D gene TRBD1, 6 bases. The CDR3 runs 13 residues. V dropped 5 bases and J dropped 5 bases, with 12 bases sitting between them. Germline V lookup: CDR1 MNHEY, CDR2 SMNVEV (reference sequence). CDR3 nucleotides: TGTGCCAGCAGTACCCAGGGGAGGACTGAAGCTTTCTTT. It specifies CASSTQGRTEAFF.

This rearrangement joins TRBV7-9 to TRBJ1-5; D remains ambiguous. V lost 3 bases and J 4 bases, leaving 4 bases between the germline ends. The length of the CDR3 is 12 residues. Per the germline V gene, CDR1 is SEHNR and CDR2 is FQNEAQ (reference sequence). As DNA, the CDR3 is TGTGCCAGCAGCTTGGGTAATCAGCCCCAGCATTTT. Protein: CASSLGNQPQHF.

Many counts were recorded for this clonotype. The chain couples TRBV7-2 to TRBJ2-7, with D possibly being TRBD2 (6 bases). Germline V gene sequence: CDR1 SGHTA, CDR2 FQGNSA. The V and J ends lost 3 bases and 4 bases respectively, with 10 bases between them. This CDR3 region has 13 residues. The CDR3 loop is CASSFGGGYEQYF. CDR3 sequence (DNA): TGTGCCAGCAGCTTCGGTGGAGGGTACGAGCAGTACTTC.

This clonotype was seen many times. This chain joins TRBV5-1 and TRBJ2-3; D assignment may be TRBD1 or TRBD2 (5 bases each). Trimming shortened V by 0 bases and J by 6 bases, and 14 bases separated the two germline ends. The germline gives CDR1 SGHRS, CDR2 YFSETQ. The CDR3 loop spans 15 amino acids. CDR3 DNA: TGCGCCAGCAGCTTGGTTCAGGGTTCGGGGGATACGCAGTATTTT. Translating gives CASSLVQGSGDTQYF.

This rearrangement joins TRBV5-1 to TRBJ2-7; 9 nucleotides align to TRBD1. With V trimmed by 3 bases and J by 2 bases, 9 bases remained unmatched. The germline gives CDR1 SGHRS, CDR2 YFSETQ. The CDR3 runs 16 residues. CDR3 sequence: CASSSLPGQGTYEQYF. The CDR3 DNA reads TGCGCCAGCAGCTCCTTACCGGGACAGGGAACCTACGAGCAGTACTTC.

The sample holds many counts of this clonotype. CDR3 sequence (DNA): TGTGCCAGCAGACCCGCCTCGGGGGGGTCCTACGAGCAGTACTTC. As protein: CASRPASGGSYEQYF. The chain recombines TRBV12-3 or TRBV12-4 with TRBJ2-7; TRBD2 matches at 8 bases. The CDR3 covers 15 residues. The junction had 8 bases not matched to a gene; V was cut back by 6 bases and J by 1 base.

The J gene is TRBJ2-1, the V gene TRBV29-1; no clear D gene. The CDR3 covers 13 residues. Germline V gene sequence: CDR1 SQVTM, CDR2 ANQGSEA. V dropped 4 bases and J dropped 10 bases, with 17 bases sitting between them. The CDR3 region is CSVGVLLLGEQFF. The DNA of the CDR3 is TGCAGCGTTGGAGTTCTCCTCCTGGGAGAGCAGTTCTTC.